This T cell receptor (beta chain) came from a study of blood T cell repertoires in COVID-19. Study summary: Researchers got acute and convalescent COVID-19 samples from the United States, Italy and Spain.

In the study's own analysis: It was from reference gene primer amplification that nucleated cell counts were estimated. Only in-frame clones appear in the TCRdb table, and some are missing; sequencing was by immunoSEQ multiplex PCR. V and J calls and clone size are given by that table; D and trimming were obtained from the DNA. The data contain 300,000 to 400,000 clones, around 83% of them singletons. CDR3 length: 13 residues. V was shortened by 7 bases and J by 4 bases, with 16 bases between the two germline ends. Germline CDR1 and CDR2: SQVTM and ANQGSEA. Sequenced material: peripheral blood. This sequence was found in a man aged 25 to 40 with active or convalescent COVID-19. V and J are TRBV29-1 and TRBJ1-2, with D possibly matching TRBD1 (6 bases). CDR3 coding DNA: TGCAGCGCGACCCCCGGGACAATCTATGGCTACACCTTC. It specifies CSATPGTIYGYTF.